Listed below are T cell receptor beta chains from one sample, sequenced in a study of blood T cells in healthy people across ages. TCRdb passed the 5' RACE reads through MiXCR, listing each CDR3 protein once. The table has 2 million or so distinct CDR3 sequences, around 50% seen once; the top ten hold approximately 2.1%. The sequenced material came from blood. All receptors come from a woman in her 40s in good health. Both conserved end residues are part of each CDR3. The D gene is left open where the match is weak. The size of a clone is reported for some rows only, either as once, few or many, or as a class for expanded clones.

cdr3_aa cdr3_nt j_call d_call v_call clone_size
CASREPGLANYNEQFF TGTGCCAGCAGGGAGCCGGGACTAGCAAACTACAATGAGCAGTTCTTC TRBJ2-1 TRBD2 TRBV2 few
CASTAGQGGHGSYTF TGTGCCAGCACCGCGGGACAGGGGGGCCATGGAAGCTACACCTTC TRBJ1-2 TRBD1 TRBV12-3/TRBV12-4 -
CSARSPFSPDTQYF TGCAGTGCTAGATCCCCCTTTTCGCCAGATACGCAGTATTTT TRBJ2-3 - TRBV20-1 few
CASSFPSGGAYNEQYF TGTGCCAGCAGTTTTCCTAGCGGGGGGGCCTACAATGAGCAGTACTTC TRBJ2-7 TRBD2 TRBV12-3/TRBV12-4 -
CSASHPSQGDYEQYF TGCAGTGCTAGCCACCCTAGCCAGGGGGACTACGAGCAGTACTTC TRBJ2-7 TRBD1 TRBV20-1 many
CASSGTRDRGDYTF TGTGCCAGCAGCGGAACCCGGGACAGGGGAGACTACACCTTC TRBJ1-2 TRBD1 TRBV5-5 -
CASSQEPRRPWDEQYF TGCGCCAGCAGCCAAGAGCCCCGGAGGCCTTGGGATGAGCAGTACTTC TRBJ2-4 - TRBV4-3 once
CSVVGIPGTGVYNEQFF TGCAGCGTTGTGGGGATCCCGGGGACTGGAGTCTACAATGAGCAGTTCTTC TRBJ2-1 - TRBV29-1 -
CASNLGGPSYEQYF TGTGCCAGCAACCTCGGGGGGCCCTCCTACGAGCAGTACTTC TRBJ2-7 - TRBV12-3/TRBV12-4 -
CSGQGSTYGYTF TGCAGCGGACAGGGATCTACCTATGGCTACACCTTC TRBJ1-2 TRBD1 TRBV29-1 -
CASRQGGSLAKNIQYF TGTGCCAGCAGGCAAGGGGGTTCCCTAGCCAAAAACATTCAGTACTTC TRBJ2-4 - TRBV27 -
CASSDQGAGETQFF TGTGCCAGCAGTGACCAGGGGGCTGGGGAGACCCAGTTCTTC TRBJ2-1 TRBD1 TRBV6-4 -
CASSLALGRGFETQYF TGTGCCAGCAGCTTAGCGCTGGGCAGGGGGTTTGAGACCCAGTACTTC TRBJ2-5 TRBD1 TRBV7-6 -
CASYRSGANVLTF TGTGCCAGCTACCGTTCTGGGGCCAACGTCCTGACTTTC TRBJ2-6 - TRBV6-5 -
CTSSPLAGTAKNIQYF TGTACCAGCAGTCCTTTAGCGGGGACAGCCAAAAACATTCAGTACTTC TRBJ2-4 TRBD2 TRBV6-5 -
CASSYQTGDNSPLHF TGTGCCAGCAGTTACCAGACAGGAGATAATTCACCCCTCCACTTT TRBJ1-6 - TRBV6-5 few
CASSERQGFDGYTF TGTGCCAGCTCCGAAAGACAGGGATTCGATGGCTACACCTTC TRBJ1-2 TRBD1 TRBV25-1 few
CSQAGGETQYF TGCAGTCAAGCGGGGGGTGAGACCCAGTACTTC TRBJ2-5 TRBD2 TRBV20-1 -
CASSRLLQGDEQFF TGCGCCAGCAGCCGGCTCTTACAAGGGGATGAGCAGTTCTTC TRBJ2-1 - TRBV4-3 -
CASSPAEVFSDNEQFF TGTGCCAGCAGCCCAGCGGAGGTCTTTTCAGACAATGAGCAGTTCTTC TRBJ2-1 - TRBV4-2 few
CAGSYSKVTATPPAEAFF TGTGCCGGCAGTTACTCGAAGGTCACAGCTACTCCACCCGCTGAAGCTTTCTTT TRBJ1-1 - TRBV6-5 -
CASSYLQGATNEQFF TGTGCCAGCAGTTACTTGCAGGGGGCGACCAATGAGCAGTTCTTC TRBJ2-1 TRBD1 TRBV6-2/TRBV6-3 -
CAISATSGGYNNEQFF TGTGCCATCAGTGCAACTAGCGGGGGTTACAACAATGAGCAGTTCTTC TRBJ2-1 TRBD2 TRBV10-3 few
CSSPYRGDRTEAFF TGCAGTTCTCCCTATAGGGGGGATCGGACTGAAGCTTTCTTT TRBJ1-1 - TRBV20-1 few
CASSEWTADPVSQPQHF TGTGCCAGCAGTGAATGGACAGCCGATCCCGTGAGTCAGCCCCAGCATTTT TRBJ1-5 - TRBV25-1 -
CASSPGQRDIQYF TGTGCCAGCAGCCCGGGACAGAGGGACATTCAGTACTTC TRBJ2-4 TRBD1 TRBV7-9 few
CASSFPVNYNEQFF TGTGCCAGCAGCTTTCCCGTTAATTACAATGAGCAGTTCTTC TRBJ2-1 - TRBV7-9 -
CASSPLNRPNEQYF TGTGCCAGCTCACCATTAAACAGGCCCAACGAGCAGTACTTC TRBJ2-7 - TRBV18 -
CASMEQGIGTQYF TGCGCCAGCATGGAACAGGGGATCGGGACCCAGTACTTC TRBJ2-5 TRBD1 TRBV5-1 -
CASKTGLAEETQYF TGTGCCAGCAAGACCGGACTAGCGGAAGAGACCCAGTACTTC TRBJ2-5 TRBD2 TRBV2 few
CSVRRLQETRYF TGCAGCGTCCGGCGGCTACAAGAGACCCGGTACTTC TRBJ2-5 - TRBV29-1 few
CASSLGIQSTNYGYTF TGTGCCAGCAGCTTAGGGATACAATCTACCAACTATGGCTATACCTTC TRBJ1-2 - TRBV7-2 once
CASSPGLAGAYEQYF TGTGCCAGCAGTCCCGGACTAGCGGGGGCCTACGAGCAGTACTTC TRBJ2-7 TRBD2 TRBV6-5 many
CASKGGGGNEQFF TGTGCCAGCAAGGGGGGGGGCGGGAATGAGCAGTTCTTC TRBJ2-1 - TRBV2 -
CASSQDPIFSGVRETQYF TGCGCCAGCAGCCAAGATCCGATTTTTAGCGGGGTCAGGGAGACCCAGTACTTC TRBJ2-5 TRBD2 TRBV4-3 -
CASSELQGEAYEQYF TGTGCCAGCAGTGAATTACAGGGGGAGGCCTACGAGCAGTACTTC TRBJ2-7 TRBD1 TRBV6-1 -
CASSLAIGDRETQYF TGTGCCAGCAGCTTAGCTATTGGGGACCGGGAGACCCAGTACTTC TRBJ2-5 - TRBV7-2 -
CASSDRGSVNEQFF TGCGCCAGCAGTGACAGGGGGTCAGTCAATGAGCAGTTCTTC TRBJ2-1 TRBD1 TRBV4-3 few
CASSGWTRSQETQYF TGTGCCAGCAGCGGATGGACTAGGAGTCAAGAGACCCAGTACTTC TRBJ2-5 TRBD2 TRBV3-1 few
CASSVAGGAPDTQYF TGTGCCAGCAGCGTAGCCGGGGGCGCCCCGGATACGCAGTATTTT TRBJ2-3 - TRBV9 few
CASYQWGQSYEQYF TGTGCCAGCTACCAATGGGGACAGTCCTACGAGCAGTACTTC TRBJ2-7 TRBD1 TRBV5-6 few